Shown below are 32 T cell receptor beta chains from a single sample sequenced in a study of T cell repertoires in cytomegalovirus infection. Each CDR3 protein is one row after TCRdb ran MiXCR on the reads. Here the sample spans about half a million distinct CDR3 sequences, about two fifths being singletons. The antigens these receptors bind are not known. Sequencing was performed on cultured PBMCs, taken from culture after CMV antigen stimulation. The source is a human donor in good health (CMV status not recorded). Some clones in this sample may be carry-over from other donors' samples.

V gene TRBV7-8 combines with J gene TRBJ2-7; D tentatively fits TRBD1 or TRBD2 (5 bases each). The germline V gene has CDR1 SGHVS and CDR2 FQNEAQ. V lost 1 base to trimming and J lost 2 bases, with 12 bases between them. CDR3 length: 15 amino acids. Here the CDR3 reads CASSLGRRGAYEQYF. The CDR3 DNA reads TGTGCCAGCAGCTTAGGCCGCAGAGGGGCCTACGAGCAGTACTTC.

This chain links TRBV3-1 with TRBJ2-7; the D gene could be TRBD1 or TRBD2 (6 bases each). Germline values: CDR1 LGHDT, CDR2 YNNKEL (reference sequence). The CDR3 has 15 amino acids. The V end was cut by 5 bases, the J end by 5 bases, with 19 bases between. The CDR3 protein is CASSLGLDAGDEQYF. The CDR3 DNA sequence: TGTGCCAGCAGCTTGGGACTCGACGCAGGGGACGAGCAGTACTTC.

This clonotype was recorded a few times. The CDR3, as DNA: TGTGCCAGCAGCTTTCTGAGGGGGACCTACGAGCAGTACTTC. Residues: CASSFLRGTYEQYF. The chain uses TRBV7-2 and TRBJ2-7; weak D call: TRBD1 (6 bases). This CDR3 has 14 residues. Germline V gene data show CDR1 as SGHTA and CDR2 as FQGNSA. V lost 3 bases and J 2 bases, leaving 11 bases between the germline ends.

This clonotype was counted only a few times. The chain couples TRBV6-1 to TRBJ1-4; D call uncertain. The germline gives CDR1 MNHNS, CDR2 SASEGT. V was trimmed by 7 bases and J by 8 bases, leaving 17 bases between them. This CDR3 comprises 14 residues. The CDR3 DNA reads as TGTGCCAGCAATTCCGGGAGCCGGGAGGAAAAACTGTTTTTT. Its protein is CASNSGSREEKLFF.

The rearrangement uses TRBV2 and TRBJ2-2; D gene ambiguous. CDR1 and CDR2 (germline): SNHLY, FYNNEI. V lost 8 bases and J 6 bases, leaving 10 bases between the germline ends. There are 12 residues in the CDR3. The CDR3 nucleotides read TGTGCCAGCTTAGGGCCCCCCGGGGAGCTGTTTTTT. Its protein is CASLGPPGELFF. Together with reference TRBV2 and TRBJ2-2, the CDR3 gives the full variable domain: EPEVTQTPSHQVTQMGQEVILRCVPISNHLYFYWYRQILGQKVEFLVSFYNNEISEKSEIFDDQFSVERPDGSNFTLKIRSTKLEDSAMYFCASLGPPGELFFGEGSRLTVL.

As DNA, the CDR3 is TGTGCCAGCAGCTTCCTCCAGGGCGATAGCGGGAGTTCCGAGCAGTACTTC. It specifies CASSFLQGDSGSSEQYF. This chain joins TRBV7-9 and TRBJ2-7; 9 bases match TRBD2. The germline V gene encodes CDR1 SEHNR and CDR2 FQNEAQ (reference sequence). The CDR3 length is 17 residues. J lost 6 bases, V lost 3 bases, and 15 bases had no gene match.

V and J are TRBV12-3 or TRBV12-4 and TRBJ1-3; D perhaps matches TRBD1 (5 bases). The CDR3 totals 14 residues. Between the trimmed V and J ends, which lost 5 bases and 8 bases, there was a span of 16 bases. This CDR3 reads CASSPRRGDDTIYF. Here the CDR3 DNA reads TGTGCCAGCAGTCCTCGGCGGGGGGATGACACCATATATTTT.

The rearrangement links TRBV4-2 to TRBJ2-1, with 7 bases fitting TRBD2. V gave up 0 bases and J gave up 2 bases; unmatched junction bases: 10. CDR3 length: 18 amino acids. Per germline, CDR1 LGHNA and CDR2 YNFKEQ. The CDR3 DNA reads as TGTGCCAGCAGCCAAGACCTAGCCGGGACTACCACCTACAATGAGCAGTTCTTC. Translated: CASSQDLAGTTTYNEQFF.

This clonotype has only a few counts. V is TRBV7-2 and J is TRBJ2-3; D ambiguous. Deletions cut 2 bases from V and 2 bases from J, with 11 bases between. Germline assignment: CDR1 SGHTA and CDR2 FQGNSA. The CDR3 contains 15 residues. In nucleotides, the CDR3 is TGTGCCAGCAGCTTAAACCTACATATCACAGATACGCAGTATTTT. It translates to CASSLNLHITDTQYF.

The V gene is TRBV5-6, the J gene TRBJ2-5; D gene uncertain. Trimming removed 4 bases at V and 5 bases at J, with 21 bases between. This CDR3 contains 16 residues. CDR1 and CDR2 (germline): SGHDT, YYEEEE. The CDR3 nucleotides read TGTGCCAGCAGCCCCGACGCAGGTTTGAGAGTGGAGACCCAGTACTTC. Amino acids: CASSPDAGLRVETQYF. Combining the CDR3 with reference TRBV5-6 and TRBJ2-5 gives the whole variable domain DAGVTQSPTHLIKTRGQQVTLRCSPKSGHDTVSWYQQALGQGPQFIFQYYEEEERQRGNFPDRFSGHQFPNYSSELNVNALLLGDSALYLCASSPDAGLRVETQYFGPGTRLLVL.

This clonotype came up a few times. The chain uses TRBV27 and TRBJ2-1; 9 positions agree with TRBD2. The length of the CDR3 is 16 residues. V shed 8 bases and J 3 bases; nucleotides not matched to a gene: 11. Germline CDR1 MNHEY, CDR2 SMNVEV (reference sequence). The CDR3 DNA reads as TGTGCCAGCTTTTATAGCGGGAGTCAGGTCTACAATGAGCAGTTCTTC. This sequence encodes CASFYSGSQVYNEQFF.

The CDR3 coding sequence is TGTGCCAGCAGTTACCCTAGGGAGGGGGAATATGGCTACACCTTC. Residues: CASSYPREGEYGYTF. The chain uses TRBV6-6 and TRBJ1-2, with TRBD1 as a possible D gene (6 bases). The germline V gene encodes CDR1 MNHNY and CDR2 SVGAGI (reference sequence). The CDR3 runs 15 residues. V dropped 2 bases and J dropped 5 bases, with 15 bases sitting between them.

The CDR3: CASSPSDLGNTGELFF. In nucleotides, the CDR3 is TGTGCCAGCAGTCCCTCCGACCTGGGCAACACCGGGGAGCTGTTTTTT. This rearrangement joins TRBV7-9 to TRBJ2-2; unclear D gene. The length of the CDR3 is 16 residues. Trimming stripped 6 bases from V and 2 bases from J, with 16 bases between. Germline loops: CDR1 SEHNR, CDR2 FQNEAQ (reference sequence). The complete variable domain, with remaining parts taken from reference TRBV7-9 and TRBJ2-2, reads DTGVSQNPRHKITKRGQNVTFRCDPISEHNRLYWYRQTLGQGPEFLTYFQNEAQLEKSRLLSDRFSAERPKGSFSTLEIQRTEQGDSAMYLCASSPSDLGNTGELFFGEGSRLTVL.

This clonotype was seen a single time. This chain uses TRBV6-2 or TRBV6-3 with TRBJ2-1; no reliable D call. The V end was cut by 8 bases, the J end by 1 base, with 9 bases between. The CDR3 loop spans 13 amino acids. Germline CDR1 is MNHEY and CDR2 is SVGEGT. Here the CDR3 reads CASLDRSYNEQFF. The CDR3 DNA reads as TGTGCCAGCTTAGATCGTTCCTACAATGAGCAGTTCTTC.

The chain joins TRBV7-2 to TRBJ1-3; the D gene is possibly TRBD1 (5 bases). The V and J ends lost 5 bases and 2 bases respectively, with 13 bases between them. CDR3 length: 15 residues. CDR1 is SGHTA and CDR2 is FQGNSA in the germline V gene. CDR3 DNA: TGTGCCAGCAGCCCCCCGGGGGGGACTGGAAACACCATATATTTT. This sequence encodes CASSPPGGTGNTIYF.

This chain's CDR3 is CASSLGWGAWETQYF. The CDR3 DNA reads TGTGCCAGCAGCTTAGGGTGGGGGGCGTGGGAGACCCAGTACTTC. The chain links TRBV7-8 to TRBJ2-5; D might be TRBD1 or TRBD2, each matching 6 bases. This CDR3 comprises 15 residues. V lost 1 base and J lost 5, with 14 bases in between. Germline V gene lookup returns CDR1 SGHVS and CDR2 FQNEAQ.

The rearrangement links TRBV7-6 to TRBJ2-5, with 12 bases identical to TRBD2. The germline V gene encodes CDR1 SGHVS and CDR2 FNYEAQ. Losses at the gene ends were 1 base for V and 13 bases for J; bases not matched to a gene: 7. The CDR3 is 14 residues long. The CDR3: CASSLGLAGAKLYF. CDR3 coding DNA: TGTGCCAGCAGCTTAGGACTAGCGGGGGCCAAACTGTACTTC.

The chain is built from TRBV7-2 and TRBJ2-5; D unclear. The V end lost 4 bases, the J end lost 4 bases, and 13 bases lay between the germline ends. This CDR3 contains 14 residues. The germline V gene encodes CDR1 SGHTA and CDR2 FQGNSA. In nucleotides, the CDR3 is TGTGCCAGCAGCTGGGGTGCCGGACGAGAGACCCAGTACTTC. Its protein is CASSWGAGRETQYF.

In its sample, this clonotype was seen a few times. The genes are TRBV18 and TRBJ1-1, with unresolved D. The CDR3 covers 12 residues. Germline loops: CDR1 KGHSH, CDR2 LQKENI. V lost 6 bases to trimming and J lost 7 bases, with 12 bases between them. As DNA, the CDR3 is TGTGCCAGCTCTCCCCGGGGTGGTGAAGCTTTCTTT. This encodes CASSPRGGEAFF.

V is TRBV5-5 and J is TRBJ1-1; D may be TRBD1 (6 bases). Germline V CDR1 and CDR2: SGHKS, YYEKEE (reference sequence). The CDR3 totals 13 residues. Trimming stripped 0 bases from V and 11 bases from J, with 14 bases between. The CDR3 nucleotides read TGTGCCAGCAGCTTGGCCGGGACACTAGTGGCTTTCTTT. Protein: CASSLAGTLVAFF.

This CDR3 is CASSPRLFFDEQYF. The CDR3 DNA sequence: TGTGCCAGCAGTCCACGACTATTTTTCGACGAGCAGTACTTC. The rearrangement uses TRBV27 and TRBJ2-7; tentative D call: TRBD2 (5 bases). Deletions cut 5 bases from V and 5 bases from J, with 16 bases between. CDR3 length: 14 residues. Germline CDR1 reads MNHEY; CDR2 reads SMNVEV (reference sequence).

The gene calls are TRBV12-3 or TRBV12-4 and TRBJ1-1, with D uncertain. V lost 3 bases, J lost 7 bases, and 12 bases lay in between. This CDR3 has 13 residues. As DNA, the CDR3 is TGTGCCAGCAGTTTTGTGGGCGGCGTTGAAGCTTTCTTT. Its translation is CASSFVGGVEAFF.

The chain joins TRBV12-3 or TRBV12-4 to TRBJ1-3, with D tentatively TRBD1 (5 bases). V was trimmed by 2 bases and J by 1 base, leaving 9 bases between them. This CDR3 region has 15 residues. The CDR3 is CASSLKRGSGNTIYF. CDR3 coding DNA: TGTGCCAGCAGTTTAAAAAGGGGTTCTGGAAACACCATATATTTT.

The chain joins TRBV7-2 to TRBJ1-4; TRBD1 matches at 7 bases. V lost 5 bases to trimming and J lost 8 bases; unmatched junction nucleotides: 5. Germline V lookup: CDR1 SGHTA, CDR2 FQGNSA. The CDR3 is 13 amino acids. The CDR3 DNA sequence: TGTGCCAGCAGCCCCTACAGGGGAGAAAAACTGTTTTTT. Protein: CASSPYRGEKLFF.

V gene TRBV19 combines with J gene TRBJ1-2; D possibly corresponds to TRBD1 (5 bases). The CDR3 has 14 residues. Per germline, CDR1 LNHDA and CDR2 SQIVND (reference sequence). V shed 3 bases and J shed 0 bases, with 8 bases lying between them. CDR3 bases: TGTGCCAGTAGTATTACAGGAACTAACTATGGCTACACCTTC. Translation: CASSITGTNYGYTF.

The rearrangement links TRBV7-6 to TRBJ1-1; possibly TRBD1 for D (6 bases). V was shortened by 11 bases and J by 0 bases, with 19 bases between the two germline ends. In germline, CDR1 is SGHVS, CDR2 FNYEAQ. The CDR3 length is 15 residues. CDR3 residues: CAGGGSGHLNTEAFF. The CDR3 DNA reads TGTGCCGGGGGGGGGTCGGGACATCTGAACACTGAAGCTTTCTTT.

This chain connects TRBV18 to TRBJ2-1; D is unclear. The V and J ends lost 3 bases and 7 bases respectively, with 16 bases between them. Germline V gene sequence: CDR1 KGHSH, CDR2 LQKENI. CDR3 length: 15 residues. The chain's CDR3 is CASSPTLSVENEQFF. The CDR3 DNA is TGTGCCAGCTCACCGACTCTCTCTGTGGAGAATGAGCAGTTCTTC.

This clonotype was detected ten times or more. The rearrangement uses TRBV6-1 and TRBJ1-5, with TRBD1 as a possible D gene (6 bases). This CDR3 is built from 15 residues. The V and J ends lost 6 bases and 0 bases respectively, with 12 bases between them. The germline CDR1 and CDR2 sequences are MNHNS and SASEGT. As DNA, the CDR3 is TGTGCCAGCAGCCCCGGACAGTATAGCAATCAGCCCCAGCATTTT. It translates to CASSPGQYSNQPQHF.

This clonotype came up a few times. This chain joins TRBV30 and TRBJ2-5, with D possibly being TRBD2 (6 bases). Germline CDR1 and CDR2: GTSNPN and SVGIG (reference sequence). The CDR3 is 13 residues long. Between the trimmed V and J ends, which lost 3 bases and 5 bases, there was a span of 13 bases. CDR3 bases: TGTGCCTGGAGGGGGGGACGGCAGGAGACCCAGTACTTC. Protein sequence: CAWRGGRQETQYF.

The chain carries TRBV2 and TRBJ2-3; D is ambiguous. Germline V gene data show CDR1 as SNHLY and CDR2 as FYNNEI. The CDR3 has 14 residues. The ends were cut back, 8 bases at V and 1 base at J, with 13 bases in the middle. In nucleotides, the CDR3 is TGTGCCAGCGGGAACGGGTTCGGCACAGATACGCAGTATTTT. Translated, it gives CASGNGFGTDTQYF.

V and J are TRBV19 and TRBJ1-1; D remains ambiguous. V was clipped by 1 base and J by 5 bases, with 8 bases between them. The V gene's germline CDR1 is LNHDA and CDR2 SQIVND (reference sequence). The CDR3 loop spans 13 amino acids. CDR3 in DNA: TGTGCCAGTAGTATAGCCCGTTTTACTGAAGCTTTCTTT. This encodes CASSIARFTEAFF. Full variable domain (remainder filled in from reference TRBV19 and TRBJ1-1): DGGITQSPKYLFRKEGQNVTLSCEQNLNHDAMYWYRQDPGQGLRLIYYSQIVNDFQKGDIAEGYSVSREKKESFPLTVTSAQKNPTAFYLCASSIARFTEAFFGQGTRLTVV.

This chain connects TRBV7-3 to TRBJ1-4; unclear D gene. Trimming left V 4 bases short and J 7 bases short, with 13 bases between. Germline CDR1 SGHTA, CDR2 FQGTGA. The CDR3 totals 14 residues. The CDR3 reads CASSSAPYGEKLFF. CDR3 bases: TGTGCCAGCAGCTCTGCCCCATATGGTGAAAAACTGTTTTTT.